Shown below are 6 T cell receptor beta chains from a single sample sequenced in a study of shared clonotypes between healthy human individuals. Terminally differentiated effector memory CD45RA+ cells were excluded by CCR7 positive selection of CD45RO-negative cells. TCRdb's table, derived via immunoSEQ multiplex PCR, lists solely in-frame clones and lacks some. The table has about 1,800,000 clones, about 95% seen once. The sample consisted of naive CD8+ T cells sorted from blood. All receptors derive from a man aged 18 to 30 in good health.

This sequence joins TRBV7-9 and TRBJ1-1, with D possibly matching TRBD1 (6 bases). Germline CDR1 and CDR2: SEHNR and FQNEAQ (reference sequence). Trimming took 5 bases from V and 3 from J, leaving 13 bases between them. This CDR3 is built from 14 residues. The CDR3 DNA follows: TGTGCCAGCAGCCCTACAGGGACCGACACTGAAGCTTTCTTT. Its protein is CASSPTGTDTEAFF.

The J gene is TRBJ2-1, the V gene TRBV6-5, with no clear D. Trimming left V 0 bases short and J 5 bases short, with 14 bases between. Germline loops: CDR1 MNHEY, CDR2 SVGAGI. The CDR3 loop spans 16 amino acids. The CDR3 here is CASSYSAQEPHNEQFF. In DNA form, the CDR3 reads TGTGCCAGCAGTTACTCGGCCCAGGAGCCCCACAATGAGCAGTTCTTC.

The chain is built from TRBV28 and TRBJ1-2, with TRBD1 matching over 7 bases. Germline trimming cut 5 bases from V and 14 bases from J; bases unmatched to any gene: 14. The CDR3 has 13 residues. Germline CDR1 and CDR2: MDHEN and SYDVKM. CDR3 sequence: CASSLPGQTVKTF. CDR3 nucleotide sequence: TGTGCCAGCAGTCTGCCGGGACAGACGGTGAAAACCTTC.

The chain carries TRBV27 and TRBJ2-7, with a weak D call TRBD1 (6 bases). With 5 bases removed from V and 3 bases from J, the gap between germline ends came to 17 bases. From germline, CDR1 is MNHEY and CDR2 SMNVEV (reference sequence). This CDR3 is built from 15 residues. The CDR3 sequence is CASSLTGSPYYEQYF. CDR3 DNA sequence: TGTGCCAGCAGTCTTACAGGGTCCCCCTACTACGAGCAGTACTTC.

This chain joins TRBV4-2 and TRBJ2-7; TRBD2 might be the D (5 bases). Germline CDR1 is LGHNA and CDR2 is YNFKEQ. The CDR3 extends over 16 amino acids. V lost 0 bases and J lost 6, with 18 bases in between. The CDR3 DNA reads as TGTGCCAGCAGCCAAGATCTGGGCGGACTTTGGTCCGAGCAGTACTTC. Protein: CASSQDLGGLWSEQYF.

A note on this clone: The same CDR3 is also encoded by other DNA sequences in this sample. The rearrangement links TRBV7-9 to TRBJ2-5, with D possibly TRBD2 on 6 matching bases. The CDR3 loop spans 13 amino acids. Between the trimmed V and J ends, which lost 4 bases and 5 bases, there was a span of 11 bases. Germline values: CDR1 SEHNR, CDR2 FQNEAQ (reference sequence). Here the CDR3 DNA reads TGTGCCAGCAGCTCGGGACTTGCGGAGACCCAGTACTTC. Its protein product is CASSSGLAETQYF.